This T cell receptor (beta chain) was sequenced in a study of cytomegalovirus exposure and HLA in healthy donors. Study summary: Some 91 million unique TCRs from HLA-typed donors were held in an early release of data.

PCR used 60 Vbeta primers and 13 Jbeta primers. Profiling relied on immunoSEQ multiplex PCR, and the TCRdb table lists in-frame clones only, not all of them. The table includes fewer than 110,000 clones, 75% to 90% detected once. A word on this clone: Its antigen is as yet unknown.

Study-level results: Certain sequence variants were highly shared and formed a cluster, and this cluster was likely a sequencing artifact. Researchers counted roughly 150 TCR beta chains as cytomegalovirus-associated. After further analysis at a later stage, 16,951 TCR beta sequences were associated with HLA alleles at 0.05 false discovery rate.

The sample consisted of PBMCs. This receptor was identified in a man aged 25 to 40 in good health and CMV-seronegative.

The CDR3 protein is CAWSSPTSGGAIDTQYF. DNA for the CDR3: TGTGCCTGGAGTTCACCGACTAGCGGGGGGGCCATAGATACGCAGTATTTT. The rearrangement uses TRBV30 and TRBJ2-3; 14 positions match TRBD2. Germline loops: CDR1 GTSNPN, CDR2 SVGIG (reference sequence). This CDR3 has 17 amino acids. Trimming removed 2 bases from V and 5 bases from J; junction bases left unmatched: 9.